The T cell receptor (beta chain) under discussion was sequenced for a study of T cell responses to AZD1222 COVID-19 vaccine. Study outcomes and limitations: Spike-specific TCR breadth and depth grew following two AZD1222 doses. A mostly white British donor set with more females was recruited, and clonal diversity was possibly underestimated. Unmutated variant regions are reportedly targeted by nearly half of spike-specific TCRs.

As concerns this clone: Its antigen is currently unknown.

Sequencing was performed with immunoSEQ multiplex PCR; in TCRdb, only in-frame clones are kept and a portion is missing. This table has about 120,000 clones, over 75% appearing once. There are 14 residues in the CDR3. Germline assignment: CDR1 ENHRY and CDR2 SYGVKD. V was shortened by 5 bases and J by 5 bases, with 15 bases between the two germline ends. The rearrangement links TRBV10-3 to TRBJ1-1; D perhaps matches TRBD1 (5 bases). The receptor comes from an adult in good health. Sequenced here: peripheral blood, sampled on day 0 of AZD1222 vaccination. The chain's CDR3 is CAISTTPRETEAFF. As DNA, the CDR3 is TGTGCCATCAGTACAACACCCAGGGAGACTGAAGCTTTCTTT.